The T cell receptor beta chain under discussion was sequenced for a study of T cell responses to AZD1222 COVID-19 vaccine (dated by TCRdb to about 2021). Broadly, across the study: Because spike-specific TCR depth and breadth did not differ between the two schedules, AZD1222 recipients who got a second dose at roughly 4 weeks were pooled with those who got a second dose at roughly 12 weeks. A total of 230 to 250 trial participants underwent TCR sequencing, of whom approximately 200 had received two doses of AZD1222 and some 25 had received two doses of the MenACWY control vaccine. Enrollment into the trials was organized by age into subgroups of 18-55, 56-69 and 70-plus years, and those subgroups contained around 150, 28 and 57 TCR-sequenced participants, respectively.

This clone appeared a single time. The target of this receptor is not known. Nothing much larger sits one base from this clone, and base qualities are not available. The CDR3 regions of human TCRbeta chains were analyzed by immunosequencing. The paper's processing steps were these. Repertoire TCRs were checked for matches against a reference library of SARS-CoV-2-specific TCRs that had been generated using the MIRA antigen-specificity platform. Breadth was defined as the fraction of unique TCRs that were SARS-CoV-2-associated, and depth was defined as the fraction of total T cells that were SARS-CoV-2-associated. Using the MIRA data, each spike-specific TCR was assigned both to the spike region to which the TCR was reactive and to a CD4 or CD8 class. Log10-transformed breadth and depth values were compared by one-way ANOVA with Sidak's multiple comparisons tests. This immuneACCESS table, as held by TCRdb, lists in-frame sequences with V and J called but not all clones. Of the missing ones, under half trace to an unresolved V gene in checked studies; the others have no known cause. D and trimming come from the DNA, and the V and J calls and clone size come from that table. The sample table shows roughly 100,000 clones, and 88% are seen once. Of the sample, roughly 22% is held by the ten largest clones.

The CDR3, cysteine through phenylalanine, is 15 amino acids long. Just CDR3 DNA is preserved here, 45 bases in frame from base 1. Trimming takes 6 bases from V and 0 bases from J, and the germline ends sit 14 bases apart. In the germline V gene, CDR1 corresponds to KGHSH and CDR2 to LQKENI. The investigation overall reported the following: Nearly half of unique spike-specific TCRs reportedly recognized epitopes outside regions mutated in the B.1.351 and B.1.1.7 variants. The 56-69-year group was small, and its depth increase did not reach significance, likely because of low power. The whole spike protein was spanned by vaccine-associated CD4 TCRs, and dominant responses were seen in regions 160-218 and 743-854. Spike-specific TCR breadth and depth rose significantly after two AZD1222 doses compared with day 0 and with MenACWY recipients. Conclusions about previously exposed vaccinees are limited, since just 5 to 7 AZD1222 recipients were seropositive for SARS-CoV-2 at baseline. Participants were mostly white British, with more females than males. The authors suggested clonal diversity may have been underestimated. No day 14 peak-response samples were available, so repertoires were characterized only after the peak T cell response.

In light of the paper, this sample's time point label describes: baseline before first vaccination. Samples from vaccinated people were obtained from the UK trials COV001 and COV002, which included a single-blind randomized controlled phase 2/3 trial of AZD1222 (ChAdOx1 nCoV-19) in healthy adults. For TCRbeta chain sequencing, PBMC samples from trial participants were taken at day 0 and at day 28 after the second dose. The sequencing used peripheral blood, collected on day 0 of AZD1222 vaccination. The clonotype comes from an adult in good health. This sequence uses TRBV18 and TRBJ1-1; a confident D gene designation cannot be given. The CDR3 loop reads CASSGPVGMNTEAFF. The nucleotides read TGTGCCAGCTCCGGGCCGGTCGGGATGAACACTGAAGCTTTCTTT.